This T cell receptor beta chain came from a study of cytomegalovirus exposure and HLA in healthy donors. Across the study: Researchers previously reported finding 90 million to 130 million unique TCR beta sequences from about 170 million T cells.

Details on this clone: Its cognate antigen is unknown.

General study findings and limits: In a later analysis, compared with equally common non-associated chains, HLA-associated beta chains were more expanded.

The germline gives CDR1 LGHNA, CDR2 YSLEER. The CDR3 consists of 16 residues. The V and J ends lost 0 bases and 2 bases respectively, with 12 bases between them. The PCR used 60 Vbeta and 13 Jbeta primers. Method: immunoSEQ multiplex PCR; TCRdb's copy keeps in-frame clones and lacks some. Here the sample spans more than 85,000 clones, 75% to 85% being singletons. The chain is built from TRBV4-3 and TRBJ2-3, with a tentative D call TRBD2 (5 bases). The sequence was collected from a woman between 18 and 29 years old in good health and CMV-seronegative. Sequencing was carried out using PBMCs. The CDR3 is CASSQDSGLTTDTQYF. CDR3 nucleotide sequence: TGCGCCAGCAGCCAAGATTCGGGATTGACCACAGATACGCAGTATTTT.